This T cell receptor (beta chain) stems from a study of control samples from healthy donors and cancer patients. Generated by immunoSEQ multiplex PCR, the TCRdb table keeps only in-frame clones and is missing some. Here the sample spans around 120,000 clones, approximately 90% being singletons. Trimming left V 3 bases short and J 3 bases short, with 11 bases between. Germline CDR1 and CDR2: SGHRS and YFSETQ. There are 14 residues in the CDR3. The chain combines TRBV5-1 with TRBJ2-3; D not resolved. Sequenced material: PBMCs. This TCR was recovered from a woman between 45 and 60 years old with colorectal cancer. In nucleotides, the CDR3 is TGCGCCAGCAGCTCTCCCGGGTTAACAGATACGCAGTATTTT. Protein sequence: CASSSPGLTDTQYF.